This is a list of T cell receptor beta chains from one sample in a study of cytomegalovirus exposure and HLA in healthy donors. TCRdb's copy holds only in-frame clones and misses some; the assay was immunoSEQ multiplex PCR. The sample holds about 130,000 clones; 15% to 20% are singletons and the top ten take about 2.6%. Sequencing was performed on PBMCs. These receptors were collected from a female donor in good health and CMV-seropositive. Both conserved end residues are part of each CDR3. D genes are given only for firm matches. Clone size is shown for a subset of rows, as once, few, many or a class of expanded clone.

cdr3_length: 14
j_call: TRBJ1-2
d_call: NA
v_call: TRBV19
clone_size: NA
cdr3_aa: CASSPFAADYGYTF
cdr3_nt: TGTGCCAGTAGTCCCTTTGCAGCGGACTATGGCTACACCTTC

cdr3_length: 15
j_call: TRBJ2-7
d_call: NA
v_call: TRBV4-2
clone_size: NA
cdr3_aa: CASSQEDGGVYEQYF
cdr3_nt: TGTGCCAGCAGCCAAGAAGACGGTGGAGTCTACGAGCAGTACTTC

cdr3_length: 12
j_call: TRBJ2-2
d_call: NA
v_call: TRBV27
clone_size: NA
cdr3_aa: CASSFPAGELFF
cdr3_nt: TGTGCCAGCAGTTTTCCTGCCGGGGAGCTGTTTTTT

cdr3_length: 16
j_call: TRBJ2-3
d_call: TRBD2
v_call: TRBV5-1
clone_size: few
cdr3_aa: CASRTGLAAPTDTQYF
cdr3_nt: TGCGCCAGCAGGACGGGACTAGCGGCACCCACAGATACGCAGTATTTT

cdr3_length: 16
j_call: TRBJ1-5
d_call: TRBD1
v_call: TRBV6-1
clone_size: NA
cdr3_aa: CASSEASGGSNQPQHF
cdr3_nt: TGTGCCAGCAGTGAAGCGTCAGGGGGATCGAATCAGCCCCAGCATTTT

cdr3_length: 17
j_call: TRBJ2-5
d_call: TRBD2
v_call: TRBV5-1
clone_size: NA
cdr3_aa: CASSQTGSAGILETQYF
cdr3_nt: TGCGCCAGCAGCCAAACGGGATCAGCGGGAATTTTAGAGACCCAGTACTTC

cdr3_length: 15
j_call: TRBJ2-7
d_call: TRBD1
v_call: TRBV7-2
clone_size: NA
cdr3_aa: CASSIRTGEAYEQYF
cdr3_nt: TGTGCCAGCAGCATCAGGACAGGGGAAGCCTACGAGCAGTACTTC

cdr3_length: 14
j_call: TRBJ2-3
d_call: NA
v_call: TRBV6-5
clone_size: few
cdr3_aa: CASSLRGGLYTQYF
cdr3_nt: TGTGCCAGCAGCCTCCGGGGTGGCCTTTATACGCAGTATTTT

cdr3_length: 15
j_call: TRBJ2-7
d_call: TRBD1
v_call: TRBV7-2
clone_size: NA
cdr3_aa: CASSPRDRGTGEQYF
cdr3_nt: TGTGCCAGCAGCCCCCGGGACAGGGGGACGGGGGAGCAGTACTTC

cdr3_length: 13
j_call: TRBJ1-5
d_call: NA
v_call: TRBV7-9
clone_size: few
cdr3_aa: CASSRGGEQPQHF
cdr3_nt: TGTGCCAGCAGCCGCGGGGGGGAGCAGCCCCAGCATTTT

cdr3_length: 16
j_call: TRBJ2-3
d_call: NA
v_call: TRBV10-3
clone_size: few
cdr3_aa: CAISETGTDFGGTQYF
cdr3_nt: TGTGCCATCAGCGAAACCGGGACAGACTTCGGGGGTACGCAGTATTTT

cdr3_length: 16
j_call: TRBJ2-2
d_call: TRBD2
v_call: TRBV19
clone_size: NA
cdr3_aa: CASSPSGRAATGELFF
cdr3_nt: TGTGCCAGTAGTCCTAGCGGGAGGGCCGCCACCGGGGAGCTGTTTTTT

cdr3_length: 13
j_call: TRBJ1-1
d_call: NA
v_call: TRBV5-6
clone_size: few
cdr3_aa: CASSFRPYTEAFF
cdr3_nt: TGTGCCAGCAGCTTCCGTCCGTACACTGAAGCTTTCTTT

cdr3_length: 16
j_call: TRBJ2-5
d_call: NA
v_call: TRBV4-3
clone_size: few
cdr3_aa: CASSHILDWPTETQYF
cdr3_nt: TGCGCCAGCAGCCATATACTAGATTGGCCCACGGAGACCCAGTACTTC

cdr3_length: 14
j_call: TRBJ1-1
d_call: NA
v_call: TRBV21-1
clone_size: few
cdr3_aa: CASSRQGAKSLAFF
cdr3_nt: TGTGCCAGCAGCAGACAGGGGGCGAAGTCCTTGGCTTTCTTT

cdr3_length: 17
j_call: TRBJ2-7
d_call: NA
v_call: TRBV9
clone_size: NA
cdr3_aa: CASSHNPAGPGQAEQYF
cdr3_nt: TGTGCCAGCAGCCATAATCCAGCGGGCCCCGGACAAGCGGAGCAGTACTTC

cdr3_length: 15
j_call: TRBJ2-2
d_call: TRBD1
v_call: TRBV5-1
clone_size: NA
cdr3_aa: CASSPGTGDTGELFF
cdr3_nt: TGCGCCAGCAGCCCCGGGACAGGGGACACCGGGGAGCTGTTTTTT

cdr3_length: 15
j_call: TRBJ2-7
d_call: TRBD2
v_call: TRBV5-6
clone_size: NA
cdr3_aa: CASSFPGLANYEQYF
cdr3_nt: TGTGCCAGCAGCTTCCCGGGACTAGCGAACTACGAGCAGTACTTC